The clone carrying this T cell receptor beta chain was seen a handful of times. The data originate from a study of CD8 T cells in ankylosing spondylitis. TCRdb reprocessed the 5' RACE reads via MiXCR and lists one record per CDR3 protein. The table has about 160,000 distinct CDR3 sequences, about 16% seen once. CDR1 is MGHRA, CDR2 YSYEKL, per germline. This CDR3 region has 16 residues. The junction had 4 bases not matched to a gene; V was cut back by 0 bases and J by 4 bases. This chain links TRBV4-1 with TRBJ2-1; 9 bases line up with TRBD2. This TCR was recovered from a male donor with ankylosing spondylitis or in good health (not recorded which). Specimen: blood, either unsorted or a sorted T cell fraction (not recorded which). The CDR3 coding sequence is TGCGCCAGCAGCCAAGAGAGTAGCGGGAGTTACAATGAGCAGTTCTTC. It is translated as CASSQESSGSYNEQFF.